These 8 T cell receptor beta chains originate from one sample sequenced in a study of post-analysis software for immune sequencing data. Study outcomes and limitations: Among four to six TRBV segments more frequent in patients than controls were TRBV5-6, TRBV5-1 and TRBV20-1.

Each TCR beta cDNA library carried unique molecular identifiers. TCRdb independently ran MiXCR on the PCR reads; one entry per CDR3 protein. This table holds hundreds of thousands of distinct CDR3 sequences, 59% found once. Their antigen targets remain unknown. Sequencing was done on a sample of blood. The receptor set was obtained from a girl aged 2 to 10 with multiple sclerosis.

This sequence joins TRBV3-1 and TRBJ2-5; TRBD2 is a possible D gene (5 bases). This CDR3 contains 15 residues. Trimming cost V 1 base and J 2 bases, with 11 bases left between them. Germline CDR1 LGHDT, CDR2 YNNKEL (reference sequence). The CDR3 coding sequence is TGTGCCAGCAGCCAAGTACTAGGGATTCAAGAGACCCAGTACTTC. Translated, it gives CASSQVLGIQETQYF.

J is TRBJ1-1 and V is TRBV7-9; 8 bases match TRBD1. V shed 4 bases, J shed 0 bases, and the junction held 10 bases outside the gene matches. This CDR3 spans 17 amino acids. Germline values: CDR1 SEHNR, CDR2 FQNEAQ (reference sequence). The CDR3 sequence is CASSSRTGLRMNTEAFF. The CDR3 nucleotides read TGTGCCAGCAGCTCCCGGACAGGGCTCCGGATGAACACTGAAGCTTTCTTT. The variable domain in full, with the rest retrieved from reference TRBV7-9 and TRBJ1-1, is DTGVSQNPRHKITKRGQNVTFRCDPISEHNRLYWYRQTLGQGPEFLTYFQNEAQLEKSRLLSDRFSAERPKGSFSTLEIQRTEQGDSAMYLCASSSRTGLRMNTEAFFGQGTRLTVV.

The CDR3 DNA reads TGTGCCAGCAGTTTCGCGGTGGTTGGTTACGAGCAGTACTTC. Its translation: CASSFAVVGYEQYF. V and J are TRBV28 and TRBJ2-4; D is unresolved. The better agreement between TRBJ2-7 and the DNA end casts doubt on the J call. Germline V lookup: CDR1 MDHEN, CDR2 SYDVKM. The length of the CDR3 is 14 residues.

This clonotype was seen more than once but under ten times. This chain uses TRBV29-1 with TRBJ2-1; D is undetermined. The germline gives CDR1 SQVTM, CDR2 ANQGSEA. V lost 3 bases, J lost 6 bases, and 12 bases lay in between. The CDR3 consists of 13 residues. The CDR3 DNA reads as TGCAGCGTTGATGCGGATCCATCCAATGAGCAGTTCTTC. Amino acid sequence: CSVDADPSNEQFF.

The V gene is TRBV20-1, the J gene TRBJ2-1; D call uncertain. Germline V gene sequence: CDR1 DFQATT, CDR2 SNEGSKA (reference sequence). Trimming took 6 bases from V and 4 from J, leaving 28 bases between them. There are 18 residues in the CDR3. The CDR3 DNA is TGCAGTGCCCTTGCGACTCCATTTACAACTCAGTTTTACAATGAGCAGTTCTTC. This translates into CSALATPFTTQFYNEQFF.

The chain carries TRBV18 and TRBJ1-1; TRBD1 might be the D (5 bases). The CDR3 extends over 14 amino acids. The germline gives CDR1 KGHSH, CDR2 LQKENI. V was trimmed by 2 bases and J by 0 bases, leaving 7 bases between them. The CDR3 region is CASSPLGVNTEAFF. CDR3 nucleotides: TGTGCCAGCTCACCATTGGGGGTGAACACTGAAGCTTTCTTT.

The chain employs TRBV5-1 and TRBJ2-3, with TRBD1 matching 7 bases. Losses at the gene ends were 3 bases for V and 2 bases for J; bases not matched to a gene: 9. The CDR3 totals 16 residues. CDR1 SGHRS and CDR2 YFSETQ come from the germline V gene. DNA of the CDR3: TGCGCCAGCAGCTCCCCAGGGGGACAGCACACAGATACGCAGTATTTT. It specifies CASSSPGGQHTDTQYF.

Concerning this clonotype itself: The junction and the germline gene differ at one end; a read error may be behind it. V and J are TRBV29-1 and TRBJ2-7; D is unresolved. CDR3 length: 13 residues. CDR1 and CDR2 (germline): SQVTM, ANQGSEA. CDR3 nucleotide sequence: TGCAGCGTGGAAGGTCCGTCGGACTACGAGCAGTACTTC. It is translated as CSVEGPSDYEQYF.